Shown below are 4 T cell receptor beta chains from a single sample sequenced in a study of T cell responses to AZD1222 COVID-19 vaccine. The method was immunoSEQ multiplex PCR; TCRdb's version includes in-frame clones alone and lacks a portion of them. The profile shows 120,000 or so clones, 87% of them singletons. Source: peripheral blood, taken on day 0 of AZD1222 vaccination. Every receptor here comes from an adult in good health.

The CDR3 here is CSAGGGANTGELFF. CDR3 nucleotide sequence: TGCAGCGCCGGTGGGGGTGCGAACACCGGGGAGCTGTTTTTT. This sequence joins TRBV29-1 and TRBJ2-2; D tentatively reads TRBD1 or TRBD2 (5 bases each). V shed 7 bases and J shed 0 bases, with 12 bases lying between them. The CDR3 consists of 14 residues. Germline V CDR1 and CDR2: SQVTM, ANQGSEA.

The chain has TRBV20-1 and TRBJ2-5; D not resolved. CDR1 DFQATT and CDR2 SNEGSKA come from the germline V gene (reference sequence). Trimming took 3 bases from V and 4 from J, leaving 3 bases between them. The CDR3 has 10 residues. The CDR3 sequence is CSARPETQYF. Written as DNA, the CDR3 is TGCAGTGCTAGGCCAGAGACCCAGTACTTC.

This chain connects TRBV5-1 to TRBJ2-7, with D possibly matching TRBD1 (7 bases). The CDR3 totals 15 residues. V was clipped by 0 bases and J by 1 base, with 11 bases between them. Germline CDR1 SGHRS, CDR2 YFSETQ. The CDR3 loop is CASSLGSGGSYEQYF. CDR3 in DNA: TGCGCCAGCAGCTTGGGTTCAGGGGGGTCCTACGAGCAGTACTTC. Filled out from reference TRBV5-1 and TRBJ2-7, the complete variable domain reads KAGVTQTPRYLIKTRGQQVTLSCSPISGHRSVSWYQQTPGQGLQFLFEYFSETQRNKGNFPGRFSGRQFSNSRSEMNVSTLELGDSALYLCASSLGSGGSYEQYFGPGTRLTVT.

The V call is TRBV30, the J call TRBJ2-3; 7 nucleotides line up with TRBD1. V lost 1 base, J lost 2 bases, and 3 bases stayed unmatched. The V gene's germline CDR1 is GTSNPN and CDR2 SVGIG (reference sequence). The CDR3 runs 14 residues. The CDR3 sequence is CAWSGDRSTDTQYF. CDR3 bases: TGTGCCTGGAGTGGGGACAGATCCACAGATACGCAGTATTTT.